The clone carrying this T cell receptor (beta chain) was observed a handful of times. No antigen is known for it. Construction of TCR beta libraries was performed using quantitative 5'-RACE with molecular barcodes. In TCRdb, the 5' RACE reads were re-called with MiXCR into one record per CDR3 protein. The table shows fewer than 650,000 distinct CDR3 sequences, with approximately 12% occurring only once. This CDR3 has 14 amino acids. Germline V gene data show CDR1 as LNHDA and CDR2 as SQIVND (reference sequence). Trimming shortened V by 7 bases and J by 0 bases, and 12 bases separated the two germline ends. The entry originates in a study of CD8 T cells in ankylosing spondylitis. Whole-study results and caveats: What seemed typical of ankylosing spondylitis blood was a TCR beta motif built from eight highly homologous variants.

Sequencing was carried out using blood, either unsorted or a sorted T cell fraction (not recorded which). The chain uses TRBV19 and TRBJ1-1, with a possible D match to TRBD1 (6 bases). The receptor was derived from a male donor with ankylosing spondylitis. CDR3 loop: CASTLGTLNTEAFF. CDR3 DNA: TGTGCCAGTACCCTAGGGACACTGAACACTGAAGCTTTCTTT.